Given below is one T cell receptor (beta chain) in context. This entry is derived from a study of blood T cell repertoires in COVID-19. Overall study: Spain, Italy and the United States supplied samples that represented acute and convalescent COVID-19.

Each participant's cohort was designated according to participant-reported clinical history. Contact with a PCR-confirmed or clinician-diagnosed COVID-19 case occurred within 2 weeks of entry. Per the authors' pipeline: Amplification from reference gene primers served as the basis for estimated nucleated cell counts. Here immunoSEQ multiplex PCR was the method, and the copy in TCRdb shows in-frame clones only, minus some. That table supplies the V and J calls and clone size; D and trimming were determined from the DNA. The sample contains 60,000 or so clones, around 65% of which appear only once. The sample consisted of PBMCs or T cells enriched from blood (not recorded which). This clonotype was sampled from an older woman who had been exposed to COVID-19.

Here the CDR3 DNA reads TGTGCCAGCAGTTTTGGCTATGAGCAGTTCTTC. It codes for CASSFGYEQFF. This chain connects TRBV12-3 or TRBV12-4 to TRBJ2-1; D unclear. V lost 3 bases and J lost 8, with 5 bases in between. The CDR3 runs to 11 residues.